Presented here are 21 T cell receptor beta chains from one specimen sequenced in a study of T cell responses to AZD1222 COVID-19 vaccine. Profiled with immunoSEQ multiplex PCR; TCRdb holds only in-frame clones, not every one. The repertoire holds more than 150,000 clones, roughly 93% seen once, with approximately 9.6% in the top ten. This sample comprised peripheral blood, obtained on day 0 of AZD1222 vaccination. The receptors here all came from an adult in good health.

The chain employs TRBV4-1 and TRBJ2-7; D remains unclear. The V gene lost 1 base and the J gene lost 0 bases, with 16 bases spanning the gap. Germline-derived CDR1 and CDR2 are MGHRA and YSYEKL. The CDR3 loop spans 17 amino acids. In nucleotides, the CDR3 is TGCGCCAGCAGCCAAGTCCCCCTACCGGGCAGCTCCTACGAGCAGTACTTC. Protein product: CASSQVPLPGSSYEQYF.

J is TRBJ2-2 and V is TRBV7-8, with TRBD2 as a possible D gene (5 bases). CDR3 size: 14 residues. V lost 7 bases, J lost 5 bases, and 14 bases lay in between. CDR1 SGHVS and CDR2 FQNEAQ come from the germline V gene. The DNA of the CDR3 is TGTGCCAGCAATCCGACTACGGGGACCGGGGAGCTGTTTTTT. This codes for CASNPTTGTGELFF.

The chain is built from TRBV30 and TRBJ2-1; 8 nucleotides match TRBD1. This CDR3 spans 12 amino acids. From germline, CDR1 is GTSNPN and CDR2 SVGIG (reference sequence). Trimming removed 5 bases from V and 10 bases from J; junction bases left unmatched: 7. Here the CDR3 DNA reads TGTGCCTGGCATAGTTGGGACAGGGAGCAGTTCTTC. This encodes CAWHSWDREQFF. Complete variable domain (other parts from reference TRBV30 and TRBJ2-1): SQTIHQWPATLVQPVGSPLSLECTVEGTSNPNLYWYRQAAGRGLQLLFYSVGIGQISSEVPQNLSASRPQDRQFILSSKKLLLSDSGFYLCAWHSWDREQFFGPGTRLTVL.

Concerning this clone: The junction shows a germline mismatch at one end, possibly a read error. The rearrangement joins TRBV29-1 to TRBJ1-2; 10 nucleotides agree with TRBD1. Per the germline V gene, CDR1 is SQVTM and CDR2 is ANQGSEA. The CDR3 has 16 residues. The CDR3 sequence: CSVQEGPGQGHRGYTF. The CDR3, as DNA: TGCAGCGTTCAAGAAGGCCCGGGACAGGGGCATCGGGGCTACACCTTC.

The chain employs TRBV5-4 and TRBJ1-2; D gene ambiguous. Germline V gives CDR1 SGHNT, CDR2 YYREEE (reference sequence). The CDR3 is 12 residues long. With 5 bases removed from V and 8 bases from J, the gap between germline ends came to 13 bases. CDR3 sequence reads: CASSPDSRGYTF. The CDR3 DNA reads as TGTGCCAGCAGTCCGGACTCCCGGGGCTACACCTTC.

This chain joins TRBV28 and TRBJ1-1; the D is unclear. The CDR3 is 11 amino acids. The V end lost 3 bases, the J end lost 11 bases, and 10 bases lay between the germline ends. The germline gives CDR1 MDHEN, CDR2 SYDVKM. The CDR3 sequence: CASSFLGTAFF. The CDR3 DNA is TGTGCCAGCAGTTTCTTGGGTACCGCTTTCTTT. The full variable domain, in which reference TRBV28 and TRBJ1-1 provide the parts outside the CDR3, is DVKVTQSSRYLVKRTGEKVFLECVQDMDHENMFWYRQDPGLGLRLIYFSYDVKMKEKGDIPEGYSVSREKKERFSLILESASTNQTSMYLCASSFLGTAFFGQGTRLTVV.

CDR3 in amino acids: CASSPGTTSTDTQYF. CDR3 in DNA: TGTGCCAGCAGCCCCGGGACAACGAGCACAGATACGCAGTATTTT. The rearrangement joins TRBV5-4 to TRBJ2-3, with D possibly being TRBD1 (6 bases). CDR1 and CDR2 (germline): SGHNT, YYREEE (reference sequence). With 4 bases removed from V and 0 bases from J, the gap between germline ends came to 12 bases. There are 15 residues in the CDR3.

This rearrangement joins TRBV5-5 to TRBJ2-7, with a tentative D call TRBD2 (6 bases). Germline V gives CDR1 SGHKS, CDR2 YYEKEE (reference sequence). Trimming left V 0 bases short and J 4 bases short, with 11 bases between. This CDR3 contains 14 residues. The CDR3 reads CASSLGQAGYEQYF. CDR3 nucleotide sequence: TGTGCCAGCAGCTTGGGGCAGGCGGGGTACGAGCAGTACTTC.

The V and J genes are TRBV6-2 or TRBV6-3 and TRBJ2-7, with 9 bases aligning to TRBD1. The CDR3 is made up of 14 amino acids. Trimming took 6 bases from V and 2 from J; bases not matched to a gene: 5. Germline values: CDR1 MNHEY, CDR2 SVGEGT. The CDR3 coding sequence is TGTGCCAGCAGCCGGGACAGGGTAGCCTACGAGCAGTACTTC. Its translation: CASSRDRVAYEQYF.

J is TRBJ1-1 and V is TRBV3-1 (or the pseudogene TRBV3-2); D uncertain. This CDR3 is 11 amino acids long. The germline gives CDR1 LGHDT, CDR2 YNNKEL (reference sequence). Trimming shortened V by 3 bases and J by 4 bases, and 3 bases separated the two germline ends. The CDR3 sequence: CASSQGTEAFF. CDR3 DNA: TGTGCCAGCAGCCAGGGCACTGAAGCTTTCTTT.

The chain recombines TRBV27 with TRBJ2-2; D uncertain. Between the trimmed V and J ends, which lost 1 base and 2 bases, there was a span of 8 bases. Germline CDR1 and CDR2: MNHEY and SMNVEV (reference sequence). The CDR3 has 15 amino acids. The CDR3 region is CASSLWWSNTGELFF. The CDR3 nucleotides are TGTGCCAGCAGTTTATGGTGGAGTAACACCGGGGAGCTGTTTTTT.

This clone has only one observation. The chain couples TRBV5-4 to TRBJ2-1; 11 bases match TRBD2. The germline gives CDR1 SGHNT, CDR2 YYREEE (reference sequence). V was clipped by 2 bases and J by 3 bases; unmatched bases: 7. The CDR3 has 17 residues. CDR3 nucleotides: TGTGCCAGCAGCTTACCCCCCGGGACTAGCGGCTACAATGAGCAGTTCTTC. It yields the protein CASSLPPGTSGYNEQFF.

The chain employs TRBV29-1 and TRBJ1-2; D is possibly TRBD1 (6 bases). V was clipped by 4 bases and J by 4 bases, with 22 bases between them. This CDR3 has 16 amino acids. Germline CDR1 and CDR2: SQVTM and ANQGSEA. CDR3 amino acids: CSVVVKGDFDPYGYTF. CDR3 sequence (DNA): TGCAGCGTTGTAGTGAAGGGGGACTTCGATCCCTATGGCTACACCTTC.

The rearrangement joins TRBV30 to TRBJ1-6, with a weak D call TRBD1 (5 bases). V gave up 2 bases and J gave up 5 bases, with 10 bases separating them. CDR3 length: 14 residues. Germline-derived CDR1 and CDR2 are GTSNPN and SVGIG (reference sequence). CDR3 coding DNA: TGTGCCTGGAGTCGGGAGACAGATAATTCACCCCTCCACTTT. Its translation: CAWSRETDNSPLHF.

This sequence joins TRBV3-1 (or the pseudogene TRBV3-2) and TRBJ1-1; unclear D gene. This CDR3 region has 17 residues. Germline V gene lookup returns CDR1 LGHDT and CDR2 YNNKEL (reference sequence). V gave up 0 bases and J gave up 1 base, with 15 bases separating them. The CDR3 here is CASSQDLVWDRNTEAFF. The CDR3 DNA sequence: TGTGCCAGCAGCCAAGATCTTGTATGGGATAGGAACACTGAAGCTTTCTTT.

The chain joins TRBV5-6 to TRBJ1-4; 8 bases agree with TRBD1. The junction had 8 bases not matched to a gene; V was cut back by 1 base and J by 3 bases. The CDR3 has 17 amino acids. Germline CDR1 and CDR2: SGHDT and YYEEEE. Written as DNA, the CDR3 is TGTGCCAGCAGCTTGACGGACAGGGCCGGAGCTAATGAAAAACTGTTTTTT. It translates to CASSLTDRAGANEKLFF.

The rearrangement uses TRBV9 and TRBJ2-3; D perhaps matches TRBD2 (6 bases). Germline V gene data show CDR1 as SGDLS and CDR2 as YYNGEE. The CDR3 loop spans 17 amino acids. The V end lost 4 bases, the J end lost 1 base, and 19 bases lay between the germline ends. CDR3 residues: CASSPPNPGERTDTQYF. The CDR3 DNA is TGTGCCAGCAGCCCCCCTAATCCGGGAGAGCGCACAGATACGCAGTATTTT.

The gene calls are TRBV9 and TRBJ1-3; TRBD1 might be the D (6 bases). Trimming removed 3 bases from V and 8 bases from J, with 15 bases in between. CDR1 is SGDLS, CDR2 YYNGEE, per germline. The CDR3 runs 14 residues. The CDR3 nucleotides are TGTGCCAGCAGCGGTGGGGGCCAGGGCCACACCATATATTTT. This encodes CASSGGGQGHTIYF.

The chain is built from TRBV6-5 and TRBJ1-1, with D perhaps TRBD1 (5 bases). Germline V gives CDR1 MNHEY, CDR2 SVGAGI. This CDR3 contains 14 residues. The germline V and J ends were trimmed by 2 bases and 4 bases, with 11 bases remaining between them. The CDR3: CASSYKGPGTEAFF. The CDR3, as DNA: TGTGCCAGCAGTTACAAGGGGCCGGGCACTGAAGCTTTCTTT.

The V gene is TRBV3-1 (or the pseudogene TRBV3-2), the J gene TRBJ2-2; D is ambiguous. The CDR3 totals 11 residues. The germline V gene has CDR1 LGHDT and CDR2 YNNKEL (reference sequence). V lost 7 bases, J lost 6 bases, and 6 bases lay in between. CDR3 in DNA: TGTGCCAGCACGAGGTCCGGGGAGCTGTTTTTT. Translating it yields CASTRSGELFF.

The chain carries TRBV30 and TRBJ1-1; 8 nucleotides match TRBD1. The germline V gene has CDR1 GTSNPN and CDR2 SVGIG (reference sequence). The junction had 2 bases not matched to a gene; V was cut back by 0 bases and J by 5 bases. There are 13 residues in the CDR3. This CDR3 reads CAWSVGQGTEAFF. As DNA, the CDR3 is TGTGCCTGGAGTGTCGGACAGGGTACTGAAGCTTTCTTT.